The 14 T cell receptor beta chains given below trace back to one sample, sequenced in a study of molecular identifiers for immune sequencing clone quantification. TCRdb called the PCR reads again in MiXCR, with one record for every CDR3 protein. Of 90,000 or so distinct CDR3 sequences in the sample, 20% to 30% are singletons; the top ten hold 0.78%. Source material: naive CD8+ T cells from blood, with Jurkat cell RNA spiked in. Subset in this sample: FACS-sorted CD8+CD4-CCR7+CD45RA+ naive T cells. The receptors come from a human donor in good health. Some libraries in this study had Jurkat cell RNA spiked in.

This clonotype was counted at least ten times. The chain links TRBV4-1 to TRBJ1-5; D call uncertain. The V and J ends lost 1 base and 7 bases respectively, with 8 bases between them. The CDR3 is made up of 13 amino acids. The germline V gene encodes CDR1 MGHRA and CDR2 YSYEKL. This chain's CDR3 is CASSQGGTQPQHF. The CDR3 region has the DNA TGCGCCAGCAGCCAAGGCGGTACGCAGCCCCAGCATTTT.

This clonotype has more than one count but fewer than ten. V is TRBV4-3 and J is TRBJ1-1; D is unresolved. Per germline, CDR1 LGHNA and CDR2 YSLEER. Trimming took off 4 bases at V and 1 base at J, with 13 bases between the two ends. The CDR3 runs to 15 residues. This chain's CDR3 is CASSPARSPNTEAFF. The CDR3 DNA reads TGCGCCAGCAGCCCCGCTCGGAGCCCGAACACTGAAGCTTTCTTT.

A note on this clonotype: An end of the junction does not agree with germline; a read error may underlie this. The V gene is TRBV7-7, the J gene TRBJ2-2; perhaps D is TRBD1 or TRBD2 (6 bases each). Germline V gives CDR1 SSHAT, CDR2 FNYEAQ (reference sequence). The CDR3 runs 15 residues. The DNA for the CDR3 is TGTGCTAGCAGCTTAGATAGCGGACAGACCGGGGGGCTGTTTTTT. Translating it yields CASSLDSGQTGGLFF. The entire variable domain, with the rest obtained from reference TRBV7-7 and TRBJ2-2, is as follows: GAGVSQSPRYKVTKRGQDVTLRCDPISSHATLYWYQQALGQGPEFLTYFNYEAQPDKSGLPSDRFSAERPEGSISTLTIQRTEQRDSAMYRCASSLDSGQTGGLFFGEGSRLTVL.

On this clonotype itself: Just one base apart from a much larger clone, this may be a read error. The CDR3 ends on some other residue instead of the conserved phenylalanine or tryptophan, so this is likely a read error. CDR3 in amino acids: CASSLSSGGDTQYI. In nucleotides, the CDR3 is TGTGCCAGCAGCTTAAGTAGCGGGGGTGATACGCAGTATATT. The chain joins TRBV7-6 to TRBJ2-3, with TRBD2 matching over 9 bases. Germline V gene lookup returns CDR1 SGHVS and CDR2 FNYEAQ. This CDR3 region has 14 residues. The V segment lost 2 bases and the J segment 6 bases; nucleotides outside the gene matches: 3.

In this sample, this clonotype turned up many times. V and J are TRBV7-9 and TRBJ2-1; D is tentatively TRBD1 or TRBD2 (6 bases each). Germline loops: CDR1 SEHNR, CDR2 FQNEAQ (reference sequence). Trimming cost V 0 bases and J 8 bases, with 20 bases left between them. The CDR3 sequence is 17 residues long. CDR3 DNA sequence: TGTGCCAGCAGCTTAGCCCCGGGAACAGGGACTGGTGATGAGCAGTTCTTC. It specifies CASSLAPGTGTGDEQFF.

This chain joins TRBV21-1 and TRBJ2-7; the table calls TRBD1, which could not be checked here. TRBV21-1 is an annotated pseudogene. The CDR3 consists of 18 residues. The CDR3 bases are TGTGCCAGCAGCAAAGGTGGGCTGGAGGACAGGGACTCCTACGAGCAGTACTTC. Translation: CASSKGGLEDRDSYEQYF.

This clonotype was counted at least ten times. This CDR3 reads CSARVQGVNTEAFF. The DNA of the CDR3 is TGCAGTGCTAGAGTTCAGGGAGTGAACACTGAAGCTTTCTTT. The rearrangement links TRBV20-1 to TRBJ1-1, with D possibly being TRBD1 (5 bases). With 1 base removed from V and 0 bases from J, the gap between germline ends came to 9 bases. The CDR3 extends over 14 amino acids. Germline-derived CDR1 and CDR2 are DFQATT and SNEGSKA (reference sequence).

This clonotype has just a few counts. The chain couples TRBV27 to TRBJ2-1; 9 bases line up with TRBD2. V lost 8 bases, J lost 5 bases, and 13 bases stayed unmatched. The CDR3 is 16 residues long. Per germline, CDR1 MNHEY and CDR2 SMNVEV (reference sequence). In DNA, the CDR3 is TGTGCCAGCTCCAACCGAGGGCTAGCGGGGCACAATGAGCAGTTCTTC. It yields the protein CASSNRGLAGHNEQFF.

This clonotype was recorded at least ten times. The CDR3 DNA reads TGTGCCAGCAGCATATGGGCCCGAGATACGCAGTATTTT. It is translated as CASSIWARDTQYF. This chain uses TRBV7-2 with TRBJ2-3; no reliable D call. V was shortened by 5 bases and J by 5 bases, with 11 bases between the two germline ends. The CDR3 consists of 13 residues. The germline CDR1 and CDR2 sequences are SGHTA and FQGNSA.

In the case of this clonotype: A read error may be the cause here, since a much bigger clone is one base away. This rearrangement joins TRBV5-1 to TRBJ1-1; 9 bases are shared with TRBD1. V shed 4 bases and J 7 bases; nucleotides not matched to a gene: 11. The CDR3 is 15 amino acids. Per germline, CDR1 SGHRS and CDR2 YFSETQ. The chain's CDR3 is CASSPRTGEWVEAFF. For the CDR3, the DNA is TGCGCCAGCAGCCCCAGGACAGGGGAATGGGTTGAAGCTTTCTTT.

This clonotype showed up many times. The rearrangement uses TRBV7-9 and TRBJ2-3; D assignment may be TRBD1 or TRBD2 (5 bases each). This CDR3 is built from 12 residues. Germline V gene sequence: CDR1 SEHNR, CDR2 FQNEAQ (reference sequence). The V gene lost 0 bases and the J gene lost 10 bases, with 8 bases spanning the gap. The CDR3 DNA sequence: TGTGCCAGCAGCTTAGCGGGGACCGCGCAGTATTTT. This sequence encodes CASSLAGTAQYF.

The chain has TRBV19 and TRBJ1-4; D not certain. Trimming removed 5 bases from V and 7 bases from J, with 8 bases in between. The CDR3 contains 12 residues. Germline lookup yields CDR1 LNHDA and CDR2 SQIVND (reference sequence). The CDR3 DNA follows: TGTGCCAGTAGTCTCTCCGGTGAAAAACTGTTTTTT. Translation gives CASSLSGEKLFF.

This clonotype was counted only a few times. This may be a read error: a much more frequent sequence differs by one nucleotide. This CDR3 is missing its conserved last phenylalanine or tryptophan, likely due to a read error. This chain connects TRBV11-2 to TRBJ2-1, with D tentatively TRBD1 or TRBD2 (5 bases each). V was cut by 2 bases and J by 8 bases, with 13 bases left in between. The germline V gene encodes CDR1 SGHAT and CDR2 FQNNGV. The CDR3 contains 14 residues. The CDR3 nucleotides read TGTGCCAGCAGCTTACCGGGACCGTCCCATGAGCAGTTCATC. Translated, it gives CASSLPGPSHEQFI.

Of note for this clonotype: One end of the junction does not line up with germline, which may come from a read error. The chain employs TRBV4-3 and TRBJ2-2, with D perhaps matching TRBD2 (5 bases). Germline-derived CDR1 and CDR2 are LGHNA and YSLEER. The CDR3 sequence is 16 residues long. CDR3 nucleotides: TGCGCCAGCAGCCAAGTCGGCAGGTTTGACACCGGGGAGCCGTTTTTT. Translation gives CASSQVGRFDTGEPFF.